One and the same sample provided the 32 T cell receptor beta chains below, sequenced in a study of blood T cell repertoires in COVID-19. Clones were sequenced by immunoSEQ multiplex PCR, and TCRdb holds only the in-frame ones, with some missing. The repertoire has 300,000 to 450,000 clones, around 90% of them found once; the top ten carry around 3%. The sequenced sample consisted of peripheral blood. These TCRs come from a woman in her 30s with COVID-19, enrolled during active disease.

The chain employs TRBV10-3 and TRBJ2-3; 13 nucleotides align to TRBD2. This CDR3 comprises 20 residues. The ends lost 4 bases at V and 2 bases at J; junction bases unmatched: 15. Germline assignment: CDR1 ENHRY and CDR2 SYGVKD. For the CDR3, the DNA is TGTGCCATCAGTGGGACTAGCGGGAGCGGTTATCGTTACTCCACAGATACGCAGTATTTT. The encoded protein is CAISGTSGSGYRYSTDTQYF.

V is TRBV5-4 and J is TRBJ1-4; possible D gene TRBD1, 6 bases. Between the trimmed V and J ends, which lost 4 bases and 7 bases, there was a span of 14 bases. Germline CDR1 is SGHNT and CDR2 is YYREEE (reference sequence). The CDR3 is 14 amino acids. The CDR3 nucleotides read TGTGCCAGCAGCCTCTTGGGAGGGGGTGAAAAACTGTTTTTT. This sequence encodes CASSLLGGGEKLFF.

The rearrangement uses TRBV5-4 and TRBJ2-5, with TRBD2 matching over 11 bases. V was clipped by 3 bases and J by 1 base; unmatched bases: 8. CDR1 and CDR2 (germline): SGHNT, YYREEE (reference sequence). The CDR3 loop spans 17 amino acids. The CDR3 protein is CASSSLTSGSAQETQYF. The DNA of the CDR3 is TGTGCCAGCAGCTCTCTTACTAGCGGGAGCGCCCAAGAGACCCAGTACTTC.

The chain has TRBV6-6 and TRBJ1-4, with 8 bases identical to TRBD1. The V gene's germline CDR1 is MNHNY and CDR2 SVGAGI (reference sequence). This CDR3 contains 14 residues. V gave up 4 bases and J gave up 8 bases; unmatched junction bases: 6. This CDR3 reads CASSSPGQEEKLFF. The CDR3 DNA follows: TGTGCCAGCAGTTCTCCGGGACAGGAGGAAAAACTGTTTTTT.

The CDR3 loop reads CASSYSAGDTDTQYF. The CDR3 coding sequence is TGTGCCAGCAGTTACTCCGCGGGCGATACAGATACGCAGTATTTT. The gene calls are TRBV6-2 or TRBV6-3 and TRBJ2-3; D might be TRBD2 (5 bases). V was pared by 0 bases and J by 3 bases, with 10 bases between. The germline gives CDR1 MNHEY, CDR2 SVGEGT. The CDR3 is 15 residues long.

CDR3 bases: TGTGCCAGCAGCTTAGTGGGGGGGCCGAATGGCTACACCTTC. Translated, it gives CASSLVGGPNGYTF. The chain combines TRBV13 with TRBJ1-2; possibly TRBD1 for D (6 bases). Germline V gene sequence: CDR1 PRHDT, CDR2 FYEKMQ (reference sequence). This CDR3 comprises 14 residues. With 1 base removed from V and 6 bases from J, the gap between germline ends came to 12 bases.

The rearrangement links TRBV28 to TRBJ1-1, with TRBD1 as a possible D gene (5 bases). V gave up 5 bases and J gave up 5 bases, with 18 bases separating them. CDR1 MDHEN and CDR2 SYDVKM come from the germline V gene. The CDR3 spans 15 residues. CDR3 loop: CASSPPQGSKTEAFF. CDR3 bases: TGTGCCAGCAGTCCCCCCCAGGGAAGTAAGACTGAAGCTTTCTTT.

V and J are TRBV28 and TRBJ1-2, with D possibly matching TRBD1 (6 bases). CDR1 and CDR2 from the germline V gene are MDHEN and SYDVKM. There are 13 residues in the CDR3. V gave up 6 bases and J gave up 4 bases, with 12 bases separating them. The CDR3 DNA sequence: TGTGCCAGCAGCCCTCAGGGGATCTATGGCTACACCTTC. Amino acids: CASSPQGIYGYTF.

J is TRBJ2-5 and V is TRBV5-1, with a weak D call TRBD1 (6 bases). Deletions cut 4 bases from V and 3 bases from J, with 22 bases between. Germline V lookup: CDR1 SGHRS, CDR2 YFSETQ. The CDR3 contains 17 residues. The CDR3 region is CASSVGPPGTQEETQYF. For the CDR3, the DNA is TGCGCCAGCAGCGTCGGGCCCCCGGGGACACAAGAAGAGACCCAGTACTTC.

The V call is TRBV4-3, the J call TRBJ2-5; a weak D match, TRBD1 (5 bases). The CDR3 extends over 15 amino acids. From germline, CDR1 is LGHNA and CDR2 YSLEER. V was cut by 0 bases and J by 5 bases, with 13 bases left in between. CDR3 protein: CASSQDLTARETQYF. The CDR3 coding sequence is TGCGCCAGCAGCCAAGACTTGACAGCTCGGGAGACCCAGTACTTC.

This clone appeared once. The chain combines TRBV15 with TRBJ1-2; no definite D call. Germline loops: CDR1 LNHNV, CDR2 YYDKDF (reference sequence). The CDR3 is 14 residues long. Trimming removed 0 bases at V and 5 bases at J, with 10 bases between. The CDR3 spells CATSRDRLNYGYTF. The CDR3 coding sequence is TGTGCCACCAGCAGAGATAGATTGAATTATGGCTACACCTTC.

The chain employs TRBV28 and TRBJ2-4; D is possibly TRBD2 (5 bases). CDR3 length: 19 residues. The germline gives CDR1 MDHEN, CDR2 SYDVKM. V gave up 5 bases and J gave up 0 bases, with 23 bases separating them. CDR3 residues: CASSPRDYRRSLAKNIQYF. CDR3 bases: TGTGCCAGCAGTCCCCGGGATTACCGCAGGTCCTTAGCCAAAAACATTCAGTACTTC.

The gene calls are TRBV7-2 and TRBJ2-1; 7 bases agree with TRBD2. CDR3 length: 18 amino acids. Trimming took 3 bases from V and 0 from J; bases not matched to a gene: 11. Per the germline V gene, CDR1 is SGHTA and CDR2 is FQGNSA. The CDR3 spells CASSFLQFGGSSYNEQFF. The DNA of the CDR3 is TGTGCCAGCAGCTTCCTACAATTCGGCGGGAGCTCCTACAATGAGCAGTTCTTC. Filled out from reference TRBV7-2 and TRBJ2-1, the complete variable domain reads GAGVSQSPSNKVTEKGKDVELRCDPISGHTALYWYRQSLGQGLEFLIYFQGNSAPDKSGLPSDRFSAERTGGSVSTLTIQRTQQEDSAVYLCASSFLQFGGSSYNEQFFGPGTRLTVL.

A single count supports this clone. The V call is TRBV28, the J call TRBJ1-4, with 7 bases fitting TRBD1. Trimming removed 6 bases from V and 10 bases from J; junction bases left unmatched: 14. The germline gives CDR1 MDHEN, CDR2 SYDVKM. The CDR3 has 15 residues. CDR3 nucleotides: TGTGCCAGCAGGGACGACAGGGAGCCTAGGGGAAAACTGTTTTTT. Its translation is CASRDDREPRGKLFF.

This clone occurred once. This chain uses TRBV24-1 with TRBJ2-7; weak D call: TRBD1 (6 bases). CDR1 is KGHDR, CDR2 SFDVKD, per germline. The germline V and J ends were trimmed by 9 bases and 5 bases, with 22 bases remaining between them. The CDR3 has 15 amino acids. The CDR3 coding sequence is TGTGCCACCGGCGGTGAGAACAGGGTGCTGGACGAGCAGTACGTC. This sequence encodes CATGGENRVLDEQYV.

This clone was observed a few times. V and J are TRBV2 and TRBJ2-2, with 7 bases lining up with TRBD1. V was clipped by 4 bases and J by 3 bases; unmatched bases: 2. Germline V CDR1 and CDR2: SNHLY, FYNNEI. The CDR3 contains 14 residues. The CDR3 sequence: CASSGDRHTGELFF. The CDR3 nucleotides read TGTGCCAGCAGTGGGGACAGACACACCGGGGAGCTGTTTTTT.

This clone is a singleton in its sample. V gene TRBV4-2 combines with J gene TRBJ1-6, with D perhaps TRBD1 (5 bases). The CDR3 is 16 residues long. The ends were cut back, 0 bases at V and 5 bases at J, with 11 bases in the middle. From germline, CDR1 is LGHNA and CDR2 YNFKEQ. The CDR3 loop reads CASSQESPGDNSPLHF. CDR3 coding DNA: TGTGCCAGCAGCCAAGAGAGTCCGGGGGATAATTCACCCCTCCACTTT.

About this clone itself: Other DNA variants within this sample encode the same CDR3. This chain connects TRBV6-5 to TRBJ2-2; D is perhaps TRBD2 (6 bases). Trimming removed 0 bases at V and 7 bases at J, with 6 bases between. Germline lookup yields CDR1 MNHEY and CDR2 SVGAGI. CDR3 length: 13 residues. This CDR3 reads CASSYSGGGELFF. The CDR3 DNA reads TGTGCCAGCAGTTACTCGGGAGGCGGGGAGCTGTTTTTT.

This clone came up once. The rearrangement joins TRBV27 to TRBJ2-1, with TRBD2 matching over 15 bases. The CDR3 loop spans 17 amino acids. From germline, CDR1 is MNHEY and CDR2 SMNVEV (reference sequence). The ends lost 6 bases at V and 1 base at J; junction bases unmatched: 4. CDR3 in DNA: TGTGCCAGCAGACAAGGACTAGCGGGGGGGTCCTACAATGAGCAGTTCTTC. It encodes CASRQGLAGGSYNEQFF.

The rearrangement links TRBV7-2 to TRBJ2-2; 7 positions agree with TRBD1. CDR1 SGHTA and CDR2 FQGNSA come from the germline V gene. V lost 3 bases, J lost 4 bases, and 14 bases stayed unmatched. The length of the CDR3 is 18 residues. DNA for the CDR3: TGTGCCAGCAGCTTTCCCAACTACAGGGGTGGGGTCACCGGGGAGCTGTTTTTT. Translated: CASSFPNYRGGVTGELFF.

This chain connects TRBV28 to TRBJ2-7; 8 positions agree with TRBD1. The junction had 9 bases not matched to a gene; V was cut back by 4 bases and J by 4 bases. Germline V gene sequence: CDR1 MDHEN, CDR2 SYDVKM. The CDR3 length is 15 residues. The CDR3 DNA reads TGTGCCAGCAGTTCCCCTCGACAGGGGTCGTACGAGCAGTACTTC. Its protein product is CASSSPRQGSYEQYF.

The V call is TRBV7-8, the J call TRBJ2-6; D is perhaps TRBD2 (5 bases). Trimming left V 2 bases short and J 0 bases short, with 14 bases between. This CDR3 has 18 amino acids. Germline CDR1 SGHVS, CDR2 FQNEAQ. The chain's CDR3 is CASSLYGGLSSGANVLTF. The CDR3 nucleotides are TGTGCCAGCAGCTTATACGGCGGACTGAGCTCTGGGGCCAACGTCCTGACTTTC.

This chain connects TRBV14 to TRBJ2-7; TRBD2 might be the D (5 bases). Germline V CDR1 and CDR2: SGHDN, FVKESK. V shed 4 bases and J shed 2 bases, with 12 bases lying between them. The CDR3 has 14 residues. The DNA of the CDR3 is TGTGCCAGCAGCCTAAGCTGGCGGGCCTACGAGCAGTACGTC. As protein: CASSLSWRAYEQYV.

This clone was recorded a few times. The rearrangement joins TRBV6-5 to TRBJ1-5, with TRBD1 as a possible D gene (5 bases). Deletions cut 4 bases from V and 0 bases from J, with 7 bases between. CDR3 length: 14 amino acids. CDR1 and CDR2 (germline): MNHEY, SVGAGI. In DNA form, the CDR3 reads TGTGCCAGCAGTTCCACAGGTAGCAATCAGCCCCAGCATTTT. This encodes CASSSTGSNQPQHF.

The table lists this clone with a few counts. The chain has TRBV27 and TRBJ1-1, with D possibly TRBD1 on 5 matching bases. Trimming pared 6 bases from V and 1 base from J, leaving 15 bases between. From germline, CDR1 is MNHEY and CDR2 SMNVEV (reference sequence). This CDR3 is built from 15 residues. The CDR3 coding sequence is TGTGCCAGCAGCCGTATGGGGCCGGCGAACACTGAAGCTTTCTTT. As protein: CASSRMGPANTEAFF.

The chain joins TRBV24-1 to TRBJ2-1; 8 positions agree with TRBD2. Losses at the gene ends were 9 bases for V and 8 bases for J; bases not matched to a gene: 11. There are 14 residues in the CDR3. Looked up from germline, CDR1 is KGHDR and CDR2 is SFDVKD. The CDR3 loop is CATEGPGGVYEQFF. In nucleotides, the CDR3 is TGTGCCACCGAGGGACCGGGGGGGGTCTATGAGCAGTTCTTC.

V gene TRBV29-1 combines with J gene TRBJ2-3; tentative D call: TRBD2 (5 bases). Germline V gene sequence: CDR1 SQVTM, CDR2 ANQGSEA. Between the trimmed V and J ends, which lost 2 bases and 6 bases, there was a span of 9 bases. CDR3 size: 12 residues. The CDR3: CSVEKLGDTQYF. DNA for the CDR3: TGCAGCGTTGAAAAACTAGGGGATACGCAGTATTTT.

V gene TRBV7-9 combines with J gene TRBJ2-2, with D possibly matching TRBD2 (6 bases). The CDR3 sequence is 16 residues long. CDR1 and CDR2 (germline): SEHNR, FQNEAQ (reference sequence). Between the trimmed V and J ends, which lost 4 bases and 5 bases, there was a span of 17 bases. The chain's CDR3 is CASSSKWTTVTGELFF. CDR3 in DNA: TGTGCCAGCAGCTCTAAGTGGACTACTGTGACCGGGGAGCTGTTTTTT.

The CDR3 spells CASEYSGGLGELFF. The CDR3 DNA follows: TGCGCCAGCGAATACAGTGGGGGCTTAGGGGAGCTGTTTTTT. The chain combines TRBV4-1 with TRBJ2-2, with D possibly being TRBD1 (6 bases). Germline loops: CDR1 MGHRA, CDR2 YSYEKL. V was clipped by 8 bases and J by 8 bases, with 18 bases between them. This CDR3 is 14 amino acids long.

The chain couples TRBV2 to TRBJ2-1; unclear D gene. The CDR3 totals 14 residues. V was cut by 4 bases and J by 2 bases, with 9 bases left in between. Germline CDR1 reads SNHLY; CDR2 reads FYNNEI. CDR3 protein: CASSGVRTYNEQFF. The DNA of the CDR3 is TGTGCCAGCAGTGGTGTTAGAACCTACAATGAGCAGTTCTTC. The full variable domain, its missing parts supplied by reference TRBV2 and TRBJ2-1, is EPEVTQTPSHQVTQMGQEVILRCVPISNHLYFYWYRQILGQKVEFLVSFYNNEISEKSEIFDDQFSVERPDGSNFTLKIRSTKLEDSAMYFCASSGVRTYNEQFFGPGTRLTVL.

This chain connects TRBV10-3 to TRBJ1-2, with TRBD1 matching 11 bases. V lost 7 bases to trimming and J lost 3 bases; unmatched junction nucleotides: 4. This CDR3 is 14 amino acids long. CDR1 and CDR2 from the germline V gene are ENHRY and SYGVKD. CDR3 coding DNA: TGTGCCATCATGGGACAGGGGGTGGACTATGGCTACACCTTC. Protein: CAIMGQGVDYGYTF.

The rearrangement uses TRBV5-5 and TRBJ1-2, with D perhaps TRBD1 (6 bases). V lost 0 bases and J lost 8, with 11 bases in between. In germline, CDR1 is SGHKS, CDR2 YYEKEE (reference sequence). The CDR3 has 13 residues. The CDR3 sequence: CASSLGAGAGYTF. The DNA of the CDR3 is TGTGCCAGCAGCTTGGGTGCAGGGGCCGGCTACACCTTC.